These 17 T cell receptor beta chains were sequenced from one sample in a study of human T cells and chemical hapten exposure (dated by TCRdb to the early 2020s). Libraries were made using RACE. Instrument used: NextSeq 500. Clones were called with MiXCR by TCRdb after fastp trimmed the public reads at Q25, and only in-frame beta chains were retained. Each CDR3 protein gets just one entry, which takes the most common genes and DNA from the rows behind it. The sample records 150,000 to 200,000 distinct CDR3 sequences, 20% to 25% of which are singletons. The ten largest account for approximately 6.4% of the sample. Read against the paper, the sample's time point label means: patch test 1, 2 weeks after DPC sensitization. Read against the paper, the sample's treatment or condition label means: therapeutic diphenylcyclopropenone sensitization with weekly scalp DPC. This specimen was whole blood, taken in connection with sensitization to the hapten diphenylcyclopropenone (DPC). These receptors were collected from a woman between 45 and 65 years old with alopecia areata. Some clones in this sample may be carry-over from other donors' samples.

In this sample, this clonotype turned up many times. V usage is TRBV7-9 and J usage is TRBJ1-2, with D uncertain. Germline-derived CDR1 and CDR2 are SEHNR and FQNEAQ (reference sequence). CDR3 length: 12 amino acids. V shed 5 bases and J shed 10 bases, with 14 bases lying between them. The CDR3 DNA reads TGTGCCAGCAGCCCTAGTGTCGGGGACTACACCTTC. As protein: CASSPSVGDYTF.

The chain employs TRBV6-5 and TRBJ2-1; TRBD2 aligns across 11 bases. CDR1 is MNHEY, CDR2 SVGAGI, per germline. J gave up 4 bases and V 6 bases, and 8 bases lay outside the gene matches. The CDR3 spans 16 residues. The CDR3 DNA reads as TGTGCCAGCAGACTAACCGGGACTAGCGGTTACAATGAGCAGTTCTTC. Translation: CASRLTGTSGYNEQFF.

This clonotype was recorded only once. This sequence joins TRBV12-3 or TRBV12-4 and TRBJ2-5; TRBD2 agrees at 7 bases. The CDR3 covers 15 residues. J gave up 2 bases and V 5 bases, and 8 bases lay outside the gene matches. DNA for the CDR3: TGTGCCAGCAGTCCCGGGGGAGGGATTCAAGAGACCCAGTACTTC. The encoded protein is CASSPGGGIQETQYF.

J is TRBJ2-6 and V is TRBV29-1; 9 bases map to TRBD1. The CDR3 is 16 residues long. Trimming took 4 bases from V and 0 from J; bases not matched to a gene: 4. CDR1 and CDR2 (germline): SQVTM, ANQGSEA. As DNA, the CDR3 is TGCAGCGTTGCCGGGACAGGGCCCTCTGGGGCCAACGTCCTGACTTTC. It translates to CSVAGTGPSGANVLTF.

The chain combines TRBV5-1 with TRBJ2-7; the D is unclear. This CDR3 contains 16 residues. Trimming shortened V by 0 bases and J by 0 bases, and 13 bases separated the two germline ends. The V gene's germline CDR1 is SGHRS and CDR2 YFSETQ. DNA for the CDR3: TGCGCCAGCAGCTTGGATCCGGGCCCGAGCTCCTACGAGCAGTACTTC. It specifies CASSLDPGPSSYEQYF.

The rearrangement uses TRBV7-6 and TRBJ2-7; 10 positions match TRBD1. Unmatched junction bases numbered 7, after V lost 5 bases and J lost 3 bases. Per germline, CDR1 SGHVS and CDR2 FNYEAQ. This CDR3 comprises 15 residues. The CDR3 reads CASSPGQGVLYEQYF. The CDR3 nucleotides read TGTGCCAGCAGCCCTGGACAGGGGGTCCTCTACGAGCAGTACTTC.

The chain is built from TRBV9 and TRBJ1-2; perhaps TRBD1 as D (6 bases). The V and J ends lost 2 bases and 5 bases respectively, with 16 bases between them. In germline, CDR1 is SGDLS, CDR2 YYNGEE. There are 15 residues in the CDR3. The CDR3 here is CASSVDAGGIYGYTF. The DNA of the CDR3 is TGTGCCAGCAGCGTGGATGCGGGGGGCATATATGGCTACACCTTC.

This clonotype has at least ten counts. The chain uses TRBV29-1 and TRBJ2-2; 8 positions agree with TRBD2. V gave up 4 bases and J gave up 7 bases; unmatched junction bases: 5. This CDR3 spans 13 amino acids. Germline V gene sequence: CDR1 SQVTM, CDR2 ANQGSEA. For the CDR3, the DNA is TGCAGCGTTGGCGGGAGGATGGTCGGGGAGCTGTTTTTT. Its protein product is CSVGGRMVGELFF.

The rearrangement joins TRBV21-1 to TRBJ2-7. TRBV21-1 is reported as a pseudogene. The CDR3 totals 13 residues. CDR3 DNA sequence: TGTGCCAGCAGCACGACCCTCTCCTACGAGCAGTACTTC. It codes for CASSTTLSYEQYF.

This clonotype was found a few times. The V and J genes are TRBV27 and TRBJ1-2; maybe TRBD1 (6 bases). The length of the CDR3 is 17 residues. V lost 6 bases to trimming and J lost 6 bases, with 26 bases between them. CDR1 MNHEY and CDR2 SMNVEV come from the germline V gene (reference sequence). CDR3 bases: TGTGCCAGCAGCCCCATCAGGGGTCCCTCCCCTAGAGATGGCTACACCTTC. Translation: CASSPIRGPSPRDGYTF.

V usage is TRBV20-1 and J usage is TRBJ2-3, with D perhaps being TRBD1 or TRBD2 (5 bases each). The V gene's germline CDR1 is DFQATT and CDR2 SNEGSKA (reference sequence). V lost 2 bases, J lost 6 bases, and 15 bases lay in between. The CDR3 loop spans 14 amino acids. The CDR3 DNA reads as TGCAGTGCTAGAACCGCAATCTGGGGGGATACGCAGTATTTT. It codes for CSARTAIWGDTQYF.

The sample holds a few counts of this clonotype. The chain links TRBV30 to TRBJ2-1, with TRBD2 matching 13 bases. The CDR3 spans 15 residues. Germline values: CDR1 GTSNPN, CDR2 SVGIG (reference sequence). Unmatched junction bases numbered 5, after V lost 0 bases and J lost 9 bases. The CDR3 is CAWSVLAGGPSEQFF. The CDR3 coding sequence is TGTGCCTGGAGTGTACTAGCGGGAGGGCCTAGTGAGCAGTTCTTC. Using reference TRBV30 and TRBJ2-1 for the parts outside the CDR3, the full variable domain is SQTIHQWPATLVQPVGSPLSLECTVEGTSNPNLYWYRQAAGRGLQLLFYSVGIGQISSEVPQNLSASRPQDRQFILSSKKLLLSDSGFYLCAWSVLAGGPSEQFFGPGTRLTVL.

The chain recombines TRBV20-1 with TRBJ2-1; TRBD2 agrees at 11 bases. The ends lost 1 base at V and 7 bases at J; junction bases unmatched: 9. Germline CDR1 is DFQATT and CDR2 is SNEGSKA (reference sequence). The CDR3 is made up of 16 amino acids. As DNA, the CDR3 is TGCAGTGCTAGAGGAATCACTAGCGGGAGCCGGAATGAGCAGTTCTTC. Protein: CSARGITSGSRNEQFF.

The rearrangement joins TRBV18 to TRBJ1-5, with TRBD1 matching 8 bases. V shed 5 bases, J shed 5 bases, and the junction held 14 bases outside the gene matches. In germline, CDR1 is KGHSH, CDR2 LQKENI. The CDR3 contains 17 residues. This CDR3 reads CASSEFSSGQGHQPQHF. The CDR3 coding sequence is TGTGCCAGCTCAGAGTTTTCGAGTGGACAGGGACATCAGCCCCAGCATTTT. Drawing the rest from reference TRBV18 and TRBJ1-5, the complete variable domain is NAGVMQNPRHLVRRRGQEARLRCSPMKGHSHVYWYRQLPEEGLKFMVYLQKENIIDESGMPKERFSAEFPKEGPSILRIQQVVRGDSAAYFCASSEFSSGQGHQPQHFGDGTRLSIL.

The V and J genes are TRBV29-1 and TRBJ2-1, with 10 bases fitting TRBD2. Looked up from germline, CDR1 is SQVTM and CDR2 is ANQGSEA. V lost 6 bases, J lost 4 bases, and 6 bases stayed unmatched. CDR3 length: 14 amino acids. The CDR3 here is CSVETSGEYNEQFF. In DNA, the CDR3 is TGCAGCGTGGAAACTAGCGGGGAATACAATGAGCAGTTCTTC.

Comments on this clonotype: Compared with germline, one end of the junction differs, possibly owing to a read error. V usage is TRBV5-1 and J usage is TRBJ1-5; no clear D. This CDR3 spans 13 amino acids. CDR1 is SGHRS, CDR2 YFSETQ, per germline. The CDR3 protein is CASSQTPNQPRHF. In DNA, the CDR3 is TGCGCCAGCAGCCAAACCCCCAATCAGCCCCGGCATTTT.

The CDR3 reads CASSLLARPTYEQYF. CDR3 nucleotides: TGTGCCAGCAGCTTACTCGCCAGGCCAACCTACGAGCAGTACTTC. The chain uses TRBV13 and TRBJ2-7; no clear D gene. In germline, CDR1 is PRHDT, CDR2 FYEKMQ (reference sequence). The ends were cut back, 2 bases at V and 2 bases at J, with 13 bases in the middle. CDR3 length equals 15 residues.